This T cell receptor beta chain was retrieved from a study of blood T cell repertoires in COVID-19. The assay was immunoSEQ multiplex PCR, and TCRdb's table has in-frame clones only and misses some. The sample holds 250,000 to 350,000 clones; under 90% are singletons and the top ten take less than 3.5%. The V end lost 0 bases, the J end lost 0 bases, and 13 bases lay between the germline ends. Germline CDR1 is SGDLS and CDR2 is YYNGEE. The CDR3 has 16 amino acids. The chain has TRBV9 and TRBJ2-7; unclear D gene. Specimen: PBMCs or T cells enriched from blood (not recorded which). This TCR derives from a woman between 45 and 60 years old who had been exposed to COVID-19. For the CDR3, the DNA is TGTGCCAGCAGCGTAGTCCCGAGCTCCCCCTCCTACGAGCAGTACTTC. Translated: CASSVVPSSPSYEQYF.